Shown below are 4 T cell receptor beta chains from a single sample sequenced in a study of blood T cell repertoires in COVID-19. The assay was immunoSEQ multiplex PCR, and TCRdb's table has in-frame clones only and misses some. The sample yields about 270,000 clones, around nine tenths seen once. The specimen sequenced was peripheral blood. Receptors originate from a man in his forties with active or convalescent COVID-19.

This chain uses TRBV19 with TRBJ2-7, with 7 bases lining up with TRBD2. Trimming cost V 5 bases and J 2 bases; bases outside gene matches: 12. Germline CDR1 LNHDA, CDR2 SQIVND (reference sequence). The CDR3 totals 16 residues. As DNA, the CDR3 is TGTGCCAGTAGTCCAGAGACGGGACTAACCCCCTACGAGCAGTACTTC. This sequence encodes CASSPETGLTPYEQYF.

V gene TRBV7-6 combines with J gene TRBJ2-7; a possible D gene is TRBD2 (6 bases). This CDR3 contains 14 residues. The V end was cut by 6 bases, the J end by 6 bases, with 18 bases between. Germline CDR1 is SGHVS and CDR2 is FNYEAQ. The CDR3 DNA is TGTGCCAGCAGTTCAGGACCCCCAGCGGGCGAGCAGTACTTC. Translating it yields CASSSGPPAGEQYF.

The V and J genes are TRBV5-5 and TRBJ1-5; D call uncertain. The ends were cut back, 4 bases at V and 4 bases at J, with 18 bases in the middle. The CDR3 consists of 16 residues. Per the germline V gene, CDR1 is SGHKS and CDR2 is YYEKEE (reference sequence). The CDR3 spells CASSQGVASGNQPQHF. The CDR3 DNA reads TGTGCCAGCAGCCAAGGAGTGGCGAGCGGGAATCAGCCCCAGCATTTT.

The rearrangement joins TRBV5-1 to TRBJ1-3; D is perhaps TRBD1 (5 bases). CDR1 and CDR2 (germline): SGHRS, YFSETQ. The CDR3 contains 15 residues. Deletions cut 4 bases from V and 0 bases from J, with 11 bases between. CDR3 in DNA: TGCGCCAGCAGCCCAATAGGGGACTCTGGAAACACCATATATTTT. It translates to CASSPIGDSGNTIYF.